This paragraph reports one T cell receptor (beta chain). The sample originates from a study of blood T cell repertoires in COVID-19. About the study: Sites across the United States, Italy and Spain contributed samples from acute and convalescent COVID-19. From T cells, B-cell-depleted T cells, or PBMCs came the material, which was cDNA or gDNA.

Per the original methods: Reference gene primer amplification gave estimated nucleated cell counts. The data were produced by immunoSEQ multiplex PCR, yet TCRdb's version contains in-frame clones alone and is incomplete. Clone size and the V and J calls come from that table; the DNA yielded D and trimming. Of about 210,000 clones in the sample, about four fifths were seen once. V lost 5 bases to trimming and J lost 1 base, with 14 bases between them. This CDR3 is 15 amino acids long. Germline CDR1 reads MNHEY; CDR2 reads SMNVEV (reference sequence). This receptor was taken from a woman between 40 and 50 years old with acute or convalescent COVID-19. The sequenced sample consisted of peripheral blood. The chain joins TRBV27 to TRBJ2-5; perhaps TRBD2 as D (6 bases). This CDR3 reads CASSPRGRPQETQYF. CDR3 DNA sequence: TGTGCCAGCAGTCCGCGGGGACGTCCCCAAGAGACCCAGTACTTC.